This T cell receptor beta chain came from a study of a mutant IDH1 vaccine in newly diagnosed glioma. Study at large: Most patients had radiochemotherapy with temozolomide before enrollment; others had one alone. Findings and caveats of the study: Most patients, around 93%, showed vaccine-induced immune responses.

Regarding this clone: The antigen is unknown.

Time point reported: baseline, week 1 (first vaccination visit). Specified treatment: pre-vaccination baseline after standard-of-care therapy. This CDR3 has 13 residues. The V gene's germline CDR1 is SGDLS and CDR2 YYNGEE. Between the trimmed V and J ends, which lost 4 bases and 8 bases, there was a span of 13 bases. Using immunoSEQ multiplex PCR, the repertoire was profiled, and TCRdb retains in-frame clones only, with some absent. The sample carries some 67,000 clones, around 88% recorded once. The clonotype originates from a woman between 18 and 29 years old with glioma. Some clones in this sample may be carry-over from other donors' samples. This specimen was peripheral blood mononuclear cells (PBMCs), taken from a glioma patient treated with radiotherapy, temozolomide or both. This chain joins TRBV9 and TRBJ1-5, with D possibly being TRBD1 (5 bases). The CDR3 protein is CASSPGPGEPQHF. CDR3 DNA sequence: TGTGCCAGCAGCCCGGGCCCGGGGGAGCCCCAGCATTTT.